The next 30 T cell receptor beta chains were all read from a single sample in a study of early T cells in non-severe SARS-CoV-2 infection. TCRdb recomputed calls from the 5' RACE reads with MiXCR, one row per CDR3 protein. Of 55,000 to 80,000 distinct CDR3 sequences listed, around 12% are singletons. The specimen was whole blood, collected at baseline. The receptors come from an adult who was a healthcare worker with PCR-confirmed SARS-CoV-2 infection or an uninfected control (not recorded which).

This clonotype was counted at least ten times. The chain is built from TRBV12-3 or TRBV12-4 and TRBJ1-1; D gene ambiguous. The CDR3 runs to 14 residues. V dropped 10 bases and J dropped 4 bases, with 19 bases sitting between them. This chain's CDR3 is CATSKLSTGTEAFF. The CDR3 coding sequence is TGTGCCACCTCTAAGTTGAGCACCGGCACTGAAGCTTTCTTT.

This clonotype was found many times. The CDR3, as DNA: TGTGCCAGCAGCTTAGGCGTTGGGGGAGGCACTGAAGCTTTCTTT. This codes for CASSLGVGGGTEAFF. The rearrangement uses TRBV7-9 and TRBJ1-1; TRBD1 is a possible D gene (5 bases). The CDR3 spans 15 residues. V lost 1 base and J 4 bases, leaving 13 bases between the germline ends. The germline V gene has CDR1 SEHNR and CDR2 FQNEAQ (reference sequence).

The chain combines TRBV15 with TRBJ2-1; D is ambiguous. The CDR3 totals 15 residues. V lost 0 bases, J lost 4 bases, and 10 bases lay in between. Germline V gene data show CDR1 as LNHNV and CDR2 as YYDKDF (reference sequence). DNA for the CDR3: TGTGCCACCAGCAGAGAACGGGTGGGGTACAATGAGCAGTTCTTC. Amino acids: CATSRERVGYNEQFF.

This clonotype was detected a few times. The rearrangement joins TRBV3-1 to TRBJ2-1, with a possible D match to TRBD2 (6 bases). V lost 1 base and J 0 bases, leaving 10 bases between the germline ends. CDR1 and CDR2 (germline): LGHDT, YNNKEL (reference sequence). The CDR3 is 16 amino acids. The DNA of the CDR3 is TGTGCCAGCAGCCAAGGTGGACTACCCTCCTACAATGAGCAGTTCTTC. Translation gives CASSQGGLPSYNEQFF.

This clonotype was counted only a few times. The V call is TRBV11-2, the J call TRBJ1-3; no definite D call. CDR1 and CDR2 (germline): SGHAT, FQNNGV. The ends were cut back, 5 bases at V and 0 bases at J, with 11 bases in the middle. This CDR3 is built from 15 residues. CDR3 in amino acids: CASSLYLNSGNTIYF. The CDR3 bases are TGTGCCAGCAGCCTGTATTTGAACTCTGGAAACACCATATATTTT.

The chain combines TRBV7-2 with TRBJ1-6; D uncertain. From germline, CDR1 is SGHTA and CDR2 FQGNSA. The CDR3 totals 14 residues. V lost 5 bases to trimming and J lost 0 bases, with 5 bases between them. DNA for the CDR3: TGTGCCAGCAGCGAAAGCTCCTATAATTCACCCCTCCACTTT. It is translated as CASSESSYNSPLHF.

The genes are TRBV3-1 and TRBJ1-1; D is possibly TRBD1 (6 bases). This CDR3 has 14 residues. Germline CDR1 and CDR2: LGHDT and YNNKEL (reference sequence). V lost 3 bases to trimming and J lost 7 bases, with 15 bases between them. The CDR3 DNA follows: TGTGCCAGCAGCCACCCGGGACACCCGAATGAAGCTTTCTTT. Translated: CASSHPGHPNEAFF.

In this sample, this clonotype turned up a few times. J is TRBJ2-7 and V is TRBV6-5; TRBD2 might be the D (5 bases). V was trimmed by 4 bases and J by 5 bases, leaving 15 bases between them. The germline V gene has CDR1 MNHEY and CDR2 SVGAGI. The CDR3 spans 14 residues. CDR3 amino acids: CASSFSFEGHEQYF. Written as DNA, the CDR3 is TGTGCCAGCAGTTTCTCCTTTGAGGGTCACGAGCAGTACTTC.

In this sample, this clonotype turned up a few times. The chain links TRBV6-2 or TRBV6-3 to TRBJ2-1; D is ambiguous. The CDR3 is 14 amino acids. Trimming shortened V by 6 bases and J by 3 bases, and 12 bases separated the two germline ends. CDR1 is MNHEY, CDR2 SVGEGT, per germline. Here the CDR3 reads CASSNYYLYNEQFF. CDR3 nucleotide sequence: TGTGCCAGCAGCAATTACTATCTCTACAATGAGCAGTTCTTC.

The table lists this clonotype with a few counts. This chain connects TRBV28 to TRBJ2-7, with 8 positions matching TRBD2. The length of the CDR3 is 13 residues. From germline, CDR1 is MDHEN and CDR2 SYDVKM. V trimming: 7 bases; J trimming: 1 base; junction bases outside the gene matches: 3. The CDR3 nucleotides read TGTGCCAGCAATAGCGGGGCTTCCTACGAGCAGTACTTC. It is translated as CASNSGASYEQYF. Filled out from reference TRBV28 and TRBJ2-7, the complete variable domain reads DVKVTQSSRYLVKRTGEKVFLECVQDMDHENMFWYRQDPGLGLRLIYFSYDVKMKEKGDIPEGYSVSREKKERFSLILESASTNQTSMYLCASNSGASYEQYFGPGTRLTVT.

This clonotype was observed a handful of times. V is TRBV12-3 or TRBV12-4 and J is TRBJ1-1; D is possibly TRBD1 (5 bases). The CDR3 has 11 amino acids. V was pared by 8 bases and J by 6 bases, with 10 bases between. The CDR3 DNA reads TGTGCCAGCCGCAGGGTGGCTGAAGCTTTCTTT. It specifies CASRRVAEAFF.

A single count supports this clonotype. A much larger clone differs by one base, so this may be a read error. The chain has TRBV28 and TRBJ2-6, with 8 bases matching TRBD1. There are 17 residues in the CDR3. With V trimmed by 11 bases and J by 0 bases, 12 bases remained unmatched. CDR1 and CDR2 from the germline V gene are MDHEN and SYDVKM. CDR3 loop: CAGTPGGSFSGANVLTF. In DNA, the CDR3 is TGTGCCGGCACTCCAGGGGGCTCCTTCTCTGGGGCCAACGTCCTGACTTTC.

This clonotype was observed many times. The chain uses TRBV2 and TRBJ1-5, with no clear D. Germline V gives CDR1 SNHLY, CDR2 FYNNEI. Trimming took off 6 bases at V and 5 bases at J, with 17 bases between the two ends. The CDR3 is made up of 15 amino acids. The CDR3, as DNA: TGTGCCAGCAGAGCCACCCCGGGGAGGGATCAGCCCCAGCATTTT. Encoded protein: CASRATPGRDQPQHF.

This chain links TRBV24-1 with TRBJ1-2; D is possibly TRBD1 (6 bases). The CDR3 consists of 14 residues. CDR1 and CDR2 from the germline V gene are KGHDR and SFDVKD. Trimming took off 6 bases at V and 2 bases at J, with 12 bases between the two ends. CDR3 protein: CATSTGFTNYGYTF. CDR3 bases: TGTGCCACCAGTACAGGGTTCACCAACTATGGCTACACCTTC.

This clonotype has ten or more counts. The chain combines TRBV5-1 with TRBJ2-2; D remains ambiguous. CDR1 is SGHRS and CDR2 is YFSETQ in the germline V gene. CDR3 length: 16 residues. Trimming shortened V by 0 bases and J by 1 base, and 10 bases separated the two germline ends. The CDR3 DNA reads as TGCGCCAGCAGCTTGGTCGCTGGGATGAACACCGGGGAGCTGTTTTTT. Translating it yields CASSLVAGMNTGELFF.

This clonotype was picked up many times. The chain employs TRBV29-1 and TRBJ2-1; either TRBD1 or TRBD2 may supply D (5 bases each). The CDR3 runs to 13 residues. The V gene lost 4 bases and the J gene lost 5 bases, with 12 bases spanning the gap. The germline gives CDR1 SQVTM, CDR2 ANQGSEA. The CDR3 nucleotides are TGCAGCGTTGCCCAGGGAGTCAACAATGAGCAGTTCTTC. Residues: CSVAQGVNNEQFF.

This clonotype was detected a few times. The chain joins TRBV18 to TRBJ2-1; 9 positions match TRBD1. The length of the CDR3 is 15 residues. V shed 8 bases, J shed 8 bases, and the junction held 13 bases outside the gene matches. CDR1 KGHSH and CDR2 LQKENI come from the germline V gene. The chain's CDR3 is CASGMGQGSSYEQFF. Written as DNA, the CDR3 is TGTGCCAGCGGGATGGGACAGGGATCCAGTTATGAGCAGTTCTTC.

This clonotype turned up a few times. The chain employs TRBV12-3 or TRBV12-4 and TRBJ2-3; no clear D. The CDR3 runs to 14 residues. Trimming took 3 bases from V and 4 from J, leaving 11 bases between them. The CDR3 nucleotides are TGTGCCAGCAGTTTTGCCGGGCCCGCAGATACGCAGTATTTT. As protein: CASSFAGPADTQYF.

The table lists this clonotype with a few counts. The gene calls are TRBV20-1 and TRBJ2-7; possible D gene TRBD2, 5 bases. The V gene lost 3 bases and the J gene lost 6 bases, with 18 bases spanning the gap. This CDR3 contains 14 residues. Germline V gene sequence: CDR1 DFQATT, CDR2 SNEGSKA (reference sequence). CDR3 nucleotide sequence: TGCAGTGCTAGTAGGAGCGGACTCCCCCTCGAGCAGTACTTC. Protein product: CSASRSGLPLEQYF.

This chain uses TRBV5-4 with TRBJ1-1; 8 bases are a match to TRBD1. This CDR3 has 16 amino acids. V was pared by 3 bases and J by 1 base, with 8 bases of the junction left unmatched. Germline loops: CDR1 SGHNT, CDR2 YYREEE (reference sequence). The CDR3 DNA sequence: TGTGCCAGCAGCTCCCCATTGGGACAGGCGAACACTGAAGCTTTCTTT. Its protein product is CASSSPLGQANTEAFF.

The CDR3 region has the DNA TGCAGTGCTGATTTAACCGGGACCCCGGGTGGGACCCAGTACTTC. Its protein product is CSADLTGTPGGTQYF. The chain recombines TRBV20-1 with TRBJ2-5; D may correspond to TRBD1 or TRBD2 (5 bases each). Germline CDR1 and CDR2: DFQATT and SNEGSKA (reference sequence). The CDR3 length is 15 residues. V dropped 5 bases and J dropped 7 bases, with 23 bases sitting between them.

This clonotype was counted many times. The V and J genes are TRBV27 and TRBJ1-5, with D tentatively TRBD1 (5 bases). The CDR3 spans 13 residues. CDR1 is MNHEY and CDR2 is SMNVEV in the germline V gene (reference sequence). Between the trimmed V and J ends, which lost 6 bases and 6 bases, there was a span of 12 bases. CDR3 in amino acids: CASRGNQGQPQHF. CDR3 bases: TGTGCCAGCAGGGGGAACCAGGGTCAGCCCCAGCATTTT.

V gene TRBV5-1 combines with J gene TRBJ2-1, with 8 bases identical to TRBD1. Germline trimming cut 4 bases from V and 7 bases from J; bases unmatched to any gene: 10. The CDR3 loop spans 15 amino acids. Germline CDR1 and CDR2: SGHRS and YFSETQ. DNA of the CDR3: TGCGCCAGCAGCACTGAGGCAGGGGGCGGGAATGAGCAGTTCTTC. Residues: CASSTEAGGGNEQFF.

The table lists this clonotype with a few counts. The rearrangement uses TRBV6-2 or TRBV6-3 and TRBJ1-1; the D gene is possibly TRBD1 (5 bases). Germline V gene data show CDR1 as MNHEY and CDR2 as SVGEGT. V lost 2 bases and J 5 bases, leaving 12 bases between the germline ends. The length of the CDR3 is 14 residues. CDR3 residues: CASSYGQGGTEAFF. In DNA form, the CDR3 reads TGTGCCAGCAGTTACGGGCAGGGAGGAACTGAAGCTTTCTTT.

In its sample, this clonotype was seen a few times. One end of the junction is discordant with germline, which a read error may explain. The chain links TRBV7-9 to TRBJ2-5; TRBD1 aligns across 8 bases. Per germline, CDR1 SEHNR and CDR2 FQNEAQ (reference sequence). The CDR3 runs to 18 residues. CDR3 protein: CASSFRDRGDNSQGTQYF. CDR3 bases: TGTGCCAGCAGCTTTCGAGACAGGGGTGATAATTCCCAAGGGACCCAGTACTTC.

This clonotype was observed many times. The rearrangement joins TRBV7-9 to TRBJ2-3; D is undetermined. CDR3 length: 12 residues. Between the trimmed V and J ends, which lost 5 bases and 0 bases, there was a span of 3 bases. Germline loops: CDR1 SEHNR, CDR2 FQNEAQ (reference sequence). The CDR3 region is CASSLSTDTQYF. The CDR3 region has the DNA TGTGCCAGCAGCCTTAGCACAGATACGCAGTATTTT. Full variable domain (remainder filled in from reference TRBV7-9 and TRBJ2-3): DTGVSQNPRHKITKRGQNVTFRCDPISEHNRLYWYRQTLGQGPEFLTYFQNEAQLEKSRLLSDRFSAERPKGSFSTLEIQRTEQGDSAMYLCASSLSTDTQYFGPGTRLTVL.

This clonotype has only a few counts. The chain uses TRBV19 and TRBJ2-1, with D possibly matching TRBD1 (5 bases). The CDR3 sequence is 19 residues long. Germline loops: CDR1 LNHDA, CDR2 SQIVND (reference sequence). V gave up 2 bases and J gave up 1 base, with 21 bases separating them. The CDR3, as DNA: TGTGCCAGTAGTATAAAACCAGGGAAAGGACCCGGTTCCTACAATGAGCAGTTCTTC. Translation: CASSIKPGKGPGSYNEQFF.

This clonotype showed up just a few times. The chain recombines TRBV11-2 with TRBJ2-1, with D possibly matching TRBD2 (5 bases). Trimming took off 2 bases at V and 3 bases at J, with 11 bases between the two ends. The germline gives CDR1 SGHAT, CDR2 FQNNGV. The CDR3 runs to 15 residues. CDR3 residues: CASSLFDGNYNEQFF. CDR3 coding DNA: TGTGCCAGCAGCTTATTCGACGGGAACTACAATGAGCAGTTCTTC.

The sample holds a few counts of this clonotype. V and J are TRBV20-1 and TRBJ2-7; 12 bases align to TRBD2. The CDR3 covers 16 residues. Trimming removed 6 bases from V and 2 bases from J; junction bases left unmatched: 11. From germline, CDR1 is DFQATT and CDR2 SNEGSKA (reference sequence). CDR3 sequence reads: CSAAGTSGSGPYEQYF. CDR3 DNA: TGCAGTGCCGCCGGGACTAGCGGGTCCGGTCCCTACGAGCAGTACTTC.

The genes are TRBV6-5 and TRBJ2-1; D is perhaps TRBD1 (6 bases). Looked up from germline, CDR1 is MNHEY and CDR2 is SVGAGI. The CDR3 covers 14 residues. Trimming pared 4 bases from V and 4 bases from J, leaving 11 bases between. The CDR3 DNA follows: TGTGCCAGCAGTTGGGGACAAAGATACAATGAGCAGTTCTTC. The encoded protein is CASSWGQRYNEQFF.